This T cell receptor (beta chain) was identified during a study of brain metastases from non-small cell lung cancer. The CDR3 contains 15 residues. V was trimmed by 2 bases and J by 6 bases, leaving 13 bases between them. The germline gives CDR1 MNHEY, CDR2 SVGAGI. TCRdb's copy holds only in-frame clones and misses some; the assay was immunoSEQ multiplex PCR. The table records some 2,000 clones, over 65% of them present only once. The J gene is TRBJ2-2, the V gene TRBV6-5; possibly TRBD1 for D (6 bases). The specimen was primary lung tumor tissue. The TCR originated in a donor at least 40 years old with non-small cell lung cancer. CDR3 in amino acids: CASSYVFTGSGELFF. The CDR3 DNA follows: TGTGCCAGCAGTTACGTGTTCACAGGGTCCGGGGAGCTGTTTTTT.